This T cell receptor (beta chain) is drawn from a study of blood T cell repertoires in COVID-19 (dated by TCRdb to about 2020). Notes on the research overall: The collaborator samples originated in the United States, Italy and Spain and spanned the acute and convalescent phases of COVID-19. Subjects who had been exposed to COVID-19, were actively infected with it, or had recovered from it provided the deeply sampled blood TCRbeta repertoires that made up the dataset. The repertoires were made available in a free public database intended to serve as a resource for research on the immune response to SARS-CoV-2. Where HLA class I and class II types were available, the types were taken from metadata supplied by the sample provider, not from assay-based typing. The material from the prospective study consisted of cDNA or gDNA derived from T cells, B-cell-depleted T cells, or PBMCs. A de-identified subject ID, COVID-19 status, age in years and sex were almost always included in the sample metadata. The samples were drawn from two sources: the first 160 participants of the ongoing ImmuneRACE study, and 950 to 1,500 subjects contributed by 6 global collaborators.

Regarding this clone: This clone's antigen is unknown. Base qualities were left out, and no much larger clone turns up one base away.

Whole blood was collected in K2EDTA tubes by collaborating institutions according to the institutions' own protocols. For TCRbeta analysis, collaborator samples were shipped as frozen whole blood, as isolated PBMCs, or as DNA extracted from either sample type. Overall study results and their limits: The amount of clinical and demographic metadata varied by source and participant and was provided uncurated.

V is pruned by 5 bases and J by 4 bases, leaving 16 bases of the junction without a gene match. The CDR3 holds 18 amino acids from the cysteine to the phenylalanine. Solely the CDR3 DNA is kept, with 54 bases framed from the first base. According to the germline V gene, CDR1 reads SGHAT and CDR2 reads FQNNGV. TCRbeta CDR3 regions were amplified from genomic DNA using the immunoSEQ Assay, a bias-controlled multiplex PCR. The study's processing was this. Within the assay, amplification of reference gene primers was used to estimate how many nucleated cells each sample contained. Sequence reads were collapsed and filtered to measure the absolute abundance of every unique TCRbeta CDR3 rearrangement. For each sample, productive Simpson clonality was calculated as the square root of Simpson's diversity index across productive rearrangements. Sourced from immuneACCESS, this table was stored by TCRdb with only in-frame sequences that have V and J called. A share of the clones is absent; for the studies checked, an unresolved V gene accounts for under half, and the remainder has no known explanation. Clonal size and the V and J genes are those of that table, whereas D and trimming came from the DNA. The sample table records about 250,000 clones; around 83% of these occur just once. The ten largest clones add up to about 8.9% of the sample.

Sequenced: peripheral blood. Recombination connected TRBV11-2 to TRBJ1-2; 10 bases in the middle match TRBD1. This TCR came from an elderly man with acute or convalescent COVID-19. In nucleotide form, the sequence is TGTGCCAGCAGCCCTATTAGGGGGGGGACAGGGGCCCTCTATGGCTACACCTTC. Its protein product is CASSPIRGGTGALYGYTF.